This section outlines one T cell receptor (beta chain) sequence together with its context. This sample is part of a study of T cell changes during pregnancy in multiple sclerosis. Germline V CDR1 and CDR2: LGHNA, YSLEER. V was clipped by 0 bases and J by 5 bases, with 12 bases between them. The CDR3 spans 15 residues. Sequencing was performed with immunoSEQ multiplex PCR; in TCRdb, only in-frame clones are kept and a portion is missing. The table lists approximately 40,000 clones, about 92% of them singletons, with approximately 5% in the top ten. Sample: CD8+ T cells from peripheral blood mononuclear cells, taken in the third trimester of pregnancy. The receptor's source is a female donor with multiple sclerosis, enrolled in a pregnancy study. This chain connects TRBV4-3 to TRBJ2-3; maybe TRBD2 (5 bases). The CDR3 protein is CASSQDTSTGDTQYF. DNA for the CDR3: TGCGCCAGCAGCCAAGACACTAGTACGGGAGATACGCAGTATTTT.